Each of the 4 T cell receptor beta chains below was sequenced from the same sample in a study of cytomegalovirus exposure and HLA in healthy donors. Use of 60 Vbeta and 13 Jbeta primers characterized the PCR. Data came from immunoSEQ multiplex PCR; TCRdb stores just in-frame clones and leaves some out. The sample records 95,000 to 100,000 clones, 76% being singletons. The sample taken for sequencing was PBMCs. These TCRs come from a man aged 35-49 years in good health and CMV-seronegative.

The V and J genes are TRBV28 and TRBJ2-1; D remains unclear. Germline lookup yields CDR1 MDHEN and CDR2 SYDVKM. V was trimmed by 1 base and J by 0 bases, leaving 7 bases between them. The CDR3 has 15 amino acids. The CDR3 here is CASSLLRSSYNEQFF. In DNA, the CDR3 is TGTGCCAGCAGTTTATTAAGGAGCTCCTACAATGAGCAGTTCTTC.

The chain uses TRBV6-5 and TRBJ1-1; 8 bases agree with TRBD1. The CDR3 spans 15 residues. With V trimmed by 6 bases and J by 5 bases, 11 bases remained unmatched. CDR1 and CDR2 (germline): MNHEY, SVGAGI. The CDR3 loop is CASSKGTGGRTEAFF. As DNA, the CDR3 is TGTGCCAGCAGCAAAGGTACAGGGGGGAGGACTGAAGCTTTCTTT.

The chain couples TRBV19 to TRBJ1-4; TRBD1 matches at 11 bases. V was pared by 6 bases and J by 6 bases, with 6 bases of the junction left unmatched. CDR1 and CDR2 (germline): LNHDA, SQIVND (reference sequence). CDR3 size: 15 residues. The CDR3: CASRRPGQGDEKLFF. For the CDR3, the DNA is TGTGCCAGTAGACGTCCGGGACAGGGGGATGAAAAACTGTTTTTT.

The V and J genes are TRBV29-1 and TRBJ2-3; TRBD1 is a possible D gene (5 bases). V lost 5 bases, J lost 0 bases, and 12 bases lay in between. CDR1 is SQVTM and CDR2 is ANQGSEA in the germline V gene. This CDR3 comprises 14 residues. CDR3 bases: TGCAGCGTTCCAGTAACAGGAAGCACAGATACGCAGTATTTT. This encodes CSVPVTGSTDTQYF.